This T cell receptor (beta chain) is drawn from a study of OX40 agonist ivuxolimab in advanced cancers. Exclusion applied to patients with autoimmune disease history or systemic immunosuppression. TCRdb's table, derived via immunoSEQ multiplex PCR, lists solely in-frame clones and lacks some. The table has under 20,000 clones, around 80% seen once. V shed 0 bases and J shed 7 bases, with 13 bases lying between them. The germline gives CDR1 MNHNS, CDR2 SASEGT. This CDR3 has 15 residues. A few counts support this clone. Its matching antigen is unknown. Findings and caveats of the study: CD8+ T cells were the subset that, on average, had more expanded clones than CD4+. Part of the nonresponder group also had normalized T-cell clonal expansion that was low. Circulating CD4+ and CD8+ T cells showed clonal expansion by week 6 at 0.1 to 3.0 mg/kg.

This chain links TRBV6-1 with TRBJ1-5; D might be TRBD1 (5 bases). The input for sequencing was CD4+ or CD8+ T cells sorted from blood, taken in a trial of the OX40 agonist ivuxolimab. The source of this sequence is an adult with an advanced solid tumor such as melanoma, head and neck, liver or kidney cancer. This chain's CDR3 is CASSEAPQGVQPQHF. The CDR3 DNA is TGTGCCAGCAGTGAAGCGCCCCAGGGAGTACAGCCCCAGCATTTT.